The source of this TCR beta chain is a study of radiotherapy plus CTLA-4 blockade in lung cancer. Study background: Objective response was observed in roughly a sixth of patients, and disease control in roughly 31%.

The CDR3 loop spans 15 amino acids. Germline values: CDR1 MDHEN, CDR2 SYDVKM. Trimming removed 3 bases from V and 0 bases from J, with 12 bases in between. TCRdb's copy holds only in-frame clones and misses some; the assay was immunoSEQ multiplex PCR. Of 56,000 or so clones detected, approximately 79% appear once; the ten largest clones hold roughly 3.5%. Ipilimumab CTLA-4 blockade and focal radiation were given to patients with chemo-refractory metastatic non-small-cell lung cancer. The receptor was derived from a human donor with non-small cell lung cancer who had a partial response to radiotherapy plus ipilimumab. The chain employs TRBV28 and TRBJ2-7; weak D call: TRBD2 (7 bases). The material sequenced was peripheral blood, taken from a patient treated with radiotherapy plus ipilimumab. The chain's CDR3 is CASSFFAGASYEQYF. In DNA form, the CDR3 reads TGTGCCAGCAGTTTTTTCGCGGGGGCCTCCTACGAGCAGTACTTC.